The T cell receptor (beta chain) under discussion was sequenced for a study of T cell responses to AZD1222 COVID-19 vaccine. Overall study results and limits: Spike-specific TCR breadth and depth rose after two AZD1222 doses.

TCRdb keeps only in-frame clones here, not all; method: immunoSEQ multiplex PCR. The sample contains more than 110,000 clones, roughly 85% of which appear only once. With regard to this clone: What it binds is unknown.

This CDR3 is 14 amino acids long. Germline CDR1 MNHEY, CDR2 SVGAGI. V was pared by 10 bases and J by 1 base, with 17 bases between. Source: peripheral blood, taken on day 0 of AZD1222 vaccination. The gene calls are TRBV6-5 and TRBJ2-7; either TRBD1 or TRBD2 may supply D (5 bases each). This receptor was obtained from an adult in good health. The CDR3 reads CATFRGGLSYEQYF. In nucleotides, the CDR3 is TGTGCCACCTTTCGGGGCGGGCTTTCCTACGAGCAGTACTTC.